This T cell receptor (beta chain) originates from a study of T cell responses to AZD1222 COVID-19 vaccine. On the study more broadly: Second-dose schedules of about 4 or about 12 weeks were combined. Study-level results: Compared with day 0, the breadth and depth of the Spike-specific TCR repertoire rose significantly after two doses of AZD1222.

Using immunoSEQ multiplex PCR, the repertoire was profiled, and TCRdb retains in-frame clones only, with some absent. The table lists tens of thousands of clones, approximately 83% of them singletons. To note about this clone: What it binds is unknown.

J lost 7 bases, V lost 7 bases, and 15 bases had no gene match. This CDR3 comprises 16 residues. CDR1 MNHEY and CDR2 SMNVEV come from the germline V gene (reference sequence). Material: peripheral blood, obtained on day 0 of AZD1222 vaccination. The sequence came from an adult in good health. The chain has TRBV27 and TRBJ2-2, with 7 nucleotides matching TRBD1. CDR3 in amino acids: CASTSTPGTVGGELFF. DNA for the CDR3: TGTGCCAGCACCTCAACTCCCGGGACAGTTGGCGGGGAGCTGTTTTTT.